These T cell receptor beta chains were read from a single sample in a study of T cell repertoires in ileal Crohn's disease. Generated by immunoSEQ multiplex PCR, the TCRdb table keeps only in-frame clones and is missing some. Of roughly 60,000 clones in the sample, roughly nine tenths were seen once. The sequenced sample consisted of ileal tissue. These receptor sequences come from an adult with Crohn's disease. CDR3s include the opening cysteine and the closing phenylalanine or tryptophan. D genes are given only for firm matches. Clone sizes are given selectively: once, few, many, or a class where the clone is expanded.

NA | TRBJ1-6 | TRBV7-2 | NA | CASSLGGRNNSPLHF | TGTGCCAGCAGCTTAGGGGGCCGGAACAATTCACCCCTCCACTTT
NA | TRBJ2-1 | TRBV19 | NA | CASSPRESLLGFF | TGTGCCAGTAGTCCGAGGGAATCGCTCCTGGGGTTCTTC
NA | TRBJ1-6 | TRBV11-3 | NA | CASSLGQSSPLHF | TGTGCCAGCAGCTTAGGACAGTCTTCACCCCTCCACTTT
TRBD2 | TRBJ2-3 | TRBV28 | NA | CASSFPSGGGTDTQYF | TGTGCCAGCAGTTTCCCTAGCGGGGGAGGCACAGATACGCAGTATTTT
NA | TRBJ2-1 | TRBV29-1 | NA | CSVVEGADEQFF | TGCAGCGTTGTAGAGGGTGCGGATGAGCAGTTCTTC
NA | TRBJ2-7 | TRBV18 | NA | CASSSTGNEQYF | TGTGCCAGCTCATCTACAGGGAACGAGCAGTACTTC
TRBD1 | TRBJ2-7 | TRBV27 | NA | CASSRTGSSYEQYF | TGTGCCAGCAGCCGGACAGGGAGTTCCTACGAGCAGTACTTC
TRBD1 | TRBJ2-5 | TRBV27 | NA | CASRPQGVGETQYF | TGTGCCAGCAGGCCCCAGGGGGTGGGGGAGACCCAGTACTTC
NA | TRBJ1-2 | TRBV5-1 | once | CASSGGSGKGYTF | TGCGCCAGCAGCGGGGGCTCAGGGAAAGGCTACACCTTC
TRBD1 | TRBJ1-4 | TRBV5-6 | NA | CASSLGQGSEKLFF | TGTGCCAGCAGCTTGGGACAGGGGAGCGAAAAACTGTTTTTT
TRBD1 | TRBJ2-1 | TRBV28 | once | CASSPSGQGNEQFF | TGTGCCAGCAGTCCATCCGGACAGGGCAATGAGCAGTTCTTC
NA | TRBJ1-3 | TRBV7-8 | NA | CASLEVHGNTIYF | TGTGCCAGCTTAGAGGTCCACGGAAACACCATATATTTT
NA | TRBJ2-2 | TRBV18 | NA | CASSPPNGNTGELFF | TGTGCCAGCTCACCACCCAACGGGAACACCGGGGAGCTGTTTTTT
TRBD1 | TRBJ1-1 | TRBV5-5 | NA | CASSLTGGGYTEAFF | TGTGCCAGCAGCTTGACAGGGGGCGGATACACTGAAGCTTTCTTT
NA | TRBJ1-5 | TRBV6-1 | few | CASSEGGYDQPQHF | TGTGCCAGCAGCGAGGGAGGGTATGATCAGCCCCAGCATTTT
NA | TRBJ2-1 | TRBV5-1 | NA | CASSLTNEQFF | TGCGCCAGCAGCCTAACCAATGAGCAGTTCTTC
NA | TRBJ2-2 | TRBV9 | NA | CASSLTANANTGELFF | TGTGCCAGCAGCTTGACAGCCAACGCGAACACCGGGGAGCTGTTTTTT
TRBD1 | TRBJ1-2 | TRBV5-1 | few | CASGPGQGGYGYTF | TGCGCCAGCGGCCCGGGACAGGGAGGATATGGCTACACCTTC
NA | TRBJ1-2 | TRBV18 | NA | CASSPWTEGYGYTF | TGTGCCAGCTCACCATGGACAGAAGGCTATGGCTACACCTTC
NA | TRBJ2-1 | TRBV5-1 | once | CASSFNNEQFF | TGCGCCAGCAGCTTTAACAATGAGCAGTTCTTC
TRBD1 | TRBJ1-2 | TRBV6-5 | once | CASSQGTAVYGYTF | TGTGCCAGCAGTCAGGGGACAGCCGTCTATGGCTACACCTTC
NA | TRBJ1-1 | TRBV5-1 | once | CASGAPGVIKAFF | TGCGCCAGCGGAGCCCCAGGGGTTATTAAAGCTTTCTTT
TRBD2 | TRBJ2-1 | TRBV9 | NA | CASSDRQRGSYNEQFF | TGTGCCAGCAGCGACCGACAGCGGGGGAGTTACAATGAGCAGTTCTTC
NA | TRBJ2-5 | TRBV5-1 | NA | CASSLSQGKGETQYF | TGCGCCAGCAGCTTGTCTCAGGGGAAGGGGGAGACCCAGTACTTC
TRBD1 | TRBJ1-1 | TRBV18 | NA | CASSQTGVNTEAFF | TGTGCCAGCTCACAAACAGGGGTGAACACTGAAGCTTTCTTT
TRBD1 | TRBJ1-1 | TRBV7-9 | NA | CASSALQGSNTEAFF | TGTGCCAGCAGCGCTCTACAGGGGTCGAACACTGAAGCTTTCTTT
NA | TRBJ1-5 | TRBV4-2 | NA | CASSQAEVRGSNQPQHF | TGTGCCAGCAGCCAAGCTGAGGTACGGGGGAGCAATCAGCCCCAGCATTTT
NA | TRBJ1-1 | TRBV5-1 | NA | CASSPWGGQNTEAFF | TGCGCCAGCAGCCCCTGGGGGGGACAGAACACTGAAGCTTTCTTT
TRBD1 | TRBJ2-7 | TRBV29-1 | NA | CSAGTANYEQYF | TGCAGCGCCGGGACAGCAAACTACGAGCAGTACTTC
NA | TRBJ2-5 | TRBV28 | once | CASSFPSAETQYF | TGTGCCAGCAGTTTCCCTAGTGCAGAGACCCAGTACTTC
NA | TRBJ2-3 | TRBV5-6 | NA | CASSQGPTDTQYF | TGTGCCAGCAGCCAGGGCCCCACAGATACGCAGTATTTT
NA | TRBJ1-2 | TRBV19 | NA | CASSIKASSYGYTF | TGTGCCAGTAGTATTAAGGCGTCTAGCTATGGCTACACCTTC
TRBD1 | TRBJ1-2 | TRBV28 | NA | CASSLRGQKVYGYTF | TGTGCCAGCAGTTTGAGGGGGCAGAAAGTCTATGGCTACACCTTC
NA | TRBJ1-1 | TRBV5-5 | NA | CATKRTENTEAFF | TGTGCCACCAAAAGGACAGAGAACACTGAAGCTTTCTTT
NA | TRBJ1-2 | TRBV11-2 | once | CASTEGAQSVGGYTF | TGTGCCAGCACCGAAGGGGCGCAGTCCGTGGGCGGCTACACCTTC
NA | TRBJ1-2 | TRBV5-4 | NA | CASSLVGVPGYTF | TGTGCCAGCAGCTTGGTCGGGGTCCCTGGCTACACCTTC
NA | TRBJ1-1 | TRBV11-3 | NA | CASSHGGGHARLTEAFF | TGTGCCAGCAGCCATGGGGGAGGACATGCTCGATTGACTGAAGCTTTCTTT
TRBD2 | TRBJ2-2 | TRBV9 | NA | CASSVEASGRAFLGAGELFF | TGTGCCAGCAGCGTAGAGGCTAGCGGGAGGGCCTTCCTCGGGGCCGGGGAGCTGTTTTTT
NA | TRBJ1-1 | TRBV5-1 | few | CASSPGGNTEAFF | TGCGCCAGCAGCCCGGGGGGGAACACTGAAGCTTTCTTT
TRBD1 | TRBJ2-3 | TRBV29-1 | once | CSVGTGERTDTQYF | TGCAGCGTCGGAACAGGGGAACGCACAGATACGCAGTATTTT
NA | TRBJ1-5 | TRBV19 | NA | CASSISQPAAGNQPQHF | TGTGCCAGTAGTATTTCGCAGCCGGCAGCGGGCAATCAGCCCCAGCATTTT
TRBD1 | TRBJ1-5 | TRBV7-9 | NA | CASSPGTGGQPQHF | TGTGCCAGCAGTCCCGGGACAGGGGGTCAGCCCCAGCATTTT
TRBD2 | TRBJ2-1 | TRBV25-1 | NA | CASRGGYSYNEQFF | TGTGCCAGCAGGGGGGGGTATTCCTACAATGAGCAGTTCTTC
NA | TRBJ2-1 | TRBV7-3 | NA | CASSLSRVNNEQFF | TGTGCCAGCAGCTTATCGAGAGTTAACAATGAGCAGTTCTTC
TRBD1 | TRBJ1-2 | TRBV7-9 | NA | CASSSGQGGYTF | TGTGCCAGCAGCTCCGGACAGGGGGGCTACACCTTC
NA | TRBJ2-1 | TRBV7-9 | few | CASSSTNRVPEQFF | TGTGCCAGCAGCTCCACTAACAGGGTTCCTGAGCAGTTCTTC